This T cell receptor (beta chain) appears in the sequencing data of a study of blood T cell repertoires in COVID-19. As for the study in general: T cells, B-cell-depleted T cells, or PBMCs supplied cDNA or gDNA.

The germline V gene has CDR1 SEHNR and CDR2 FQNEAQ (reference sequence). V lost 3 bases, J lost 4 bases, and 6 bases lay in between. The CDR3 is 12 residues long. Using immunoSEQ multiplex PCR, the repertoire was profiled, and TCRdb retains in-frame clones only, with some absent. The data contain around 99,000 clones, about 80% of them seen just once; the ten biggest clones take up 4% to 5.5%. The sample was peripheral blood. This receptor was taken from a man in his 70s with acute or convalescent COVID-19. V gene TRBV7-9 combines with J gene TRBJ1-2; TRBD1 is a possible D gene (5 bases). The CDR3: CASSFRAYGYTF. The CDR3 DNA sequence: TGTGCCAGCAGCTTCAGGGCCTATGGCTACACCTTC.